This is a list of T cell receptor beta chains from one sample in a study of T cell clonotyping in hematopoietic cell transplantation. Clones were sequenced by immunoSEQ multiplex PCR, and TCRdb holds only the in-frame ones, with some missing. The sample has several thousand clones, approximately 25% seen once. The sample in question was peripheral blood mononuclear cells, obtained 180 days after allogeneic stem cell transplant. Receptors originate from a male patient between 40 and 49 years old who had an allogeneic stem cell transplant from an unrelated donor, so the T cells may come from the graft donor. Some clones in this sample may be carry-over from other donors' samples. Both conserved end residues are part of each CDR3. A D gene is named only where the DNA matches it firmly. Expanded clones are given a class, and other clones once, few, many or no size at all.

>TRBJ1-2|TRBV7-3|few|-
TGTGCCAGCAGCTTGAACCGACAGCCGAACTATGGCTACACCTTC
CASSLNRQPNYGYTF
>TRBJ1-6|TRBV23-1|-|-
TGCGCCAGCAGTCATTTAGCATCACCCCTCCACTTT
CASSHLASPLHF
>TRBJ1-5|TRBV11-2|few|-
TGTGCCAGCAGCTTGGGGGTAGGTCAGCCCCAGCATTTT
CASSLGVGQPQHF
>TRBJ2-7|TRBV28|once|-
TGTGCCAGCAGTTTAGGGAGATACGAGCAGTACTTC
CASSLGRYEQYF
>TRBJ1-1|TRBV7-2|few|-
TGTGCCAGCAGCTTAGCAGGGGCTAACACTGAAGCTTTCTTT
CASSLAGANTEAFF
>TRBJ2-5|TRBV9|few|-
TGTGCCAGCAGTGTATGGGGCGGTGGGCAAGAGACCCAGTACTTC
CASSVWGGGQETQYF
>TRBJ2-2|TRBV4-3|-|-
TGCGCCAGCAGCCAAGTCTCGGGGATACTGTTTTTT
CASSQVSGILFF
>TRBJ2-2|TRBV9|few|TRBD1
TGTGCCAGCAGCCTAGGGACAGGGGGCGGCGGGGAGCTGTTTTTT
CASSLGTGGGGELFF
>TRBJ1-1|TRBV30|few|-
TGTGCCTCCTCGAACGGGATGAACACTGAAGCTTTCTTT
CASSNGMNTEAFF
>TRBJ1-2|TRBV30|-|-
TGTGCCTGGAGTGTGTCCGGGGGTAACTATGGCTACACCTTC
CAWSVSGGNYGYTF
>TRBJ2-3|TRBV5-6|few|-
TGTGCCAGCAGCTTGGCGGGGGGGACAGGGTCGGGGTATTTT
CASSLAGGTGSGYF
>TRBJ2-7|TRBV29-1|-|-
TGCAGCGTTTACCGGGGAAAGCAGTACTTC
CSVYRGKQYF
>TRBJ1-2|TRBV30|few|-
TGTGCCTGGAGGGGGAACAGAGATGGCTACACCTTC
CAWRGNRDGYTF
>TRBJ2-2|TRBV25-1|-|TRBD1
TGTGCCAGCAGTGGACAGACAGGGCCCGGGGAGCTGTTTTTT
CASSGQTGPGELFF
>TRBJ1-2|TRBV30|-|TRBD1
TGTGCCTGGAGTGACGACAGGGGCGGGATAGTAGGCTACACCTTC
CAWSDDRGGIVGYTF
>TRBJ2-1|TRBV27|-|TRBD1
TGTGCCAGCAGTCCCGGGACAGTAAATGAGCAGTTCTTC
CASSPGTVNEQFF
>TRBJ2-2|TRBV6-1|few|-
TGTGCCAGCAGGTCTACAGCGAACACCGGGGAGCTGTTTTTT
CASRSTANTGELFF
>TRBJ1-2|TRBV4-1|-|-
TGCGCCAGCAGCCAAGAACCCGGGAGCACTGGCTACACCTTC
CASSQEPGSTGYTF
>TRBJ1-5|TRBV7-6|-|TRBD1
TGTGCCAGCAGCTTTGGGCAGGGGGCAGGTCAGCCCCAGCATTTT
CASSFGQGAGQPQHF
>TRBJ1-5|TRBV7-6|-|-
TGTGCCAGCAGCGGATTACAGGGCGAGTGGCATTTT
CASSGLQGEWHF
>TRBJ2-7|TRBV11-2|few|-
TGTGCCAGCAGCCCACAACGCTACGAGCAGTACTTC
CASSPQRYEQYF
>TRBJ1-6|TRBV6-4|few|-
TGTGCCAGCTCTAGGAACAGAAATTCACCCCTCCACTTT
CASSRNRNSPLHF
>TRBJ1-1|TRBV7-6|-|-
TGTGCCAGCAGCCCAACGGCGAACACTGAAGCTTTCTTT
CASSPTANTEAFF
>TRBJ1-1|TRBV6-5|-|TRBD1
TGTGCCAGCAGAGACCCGGGACAGATGAACACTGAAGCTTTCTTT
CASRDPGQMNTEAFF
>TRBJ2-7|TRBV6-5|medium-sized|-
TGTGCCAGCAGCTTAAGACCTAGCTTTAACGAGCAGTACTTC
CASSLRPSFNEQYF
>TRBJ1-6|TRBV6-5|-|-
TGTGCCAGCAGTCCACAGAATTCACCCCTCCACTTT
CASSPQNSPLHF
>TRBJ2-6|TRBV6-1|few|TRBD1
TGTGCCAGCAGTGCCCAGACAGGGAGTGGGGCCAACGTCCTGACTTTC
CASSAQTGSGANVLTF
>TRBJ1-5|TRBV30|few|-
TGTGCCTGGAGTCACAGGATAGGAAAAATCCAGCCCCAGCATTTT
CAWSHRIGKIQPQHF
>TRBJ2-7|TRBV25-1|-|TRBD1
TGTGCCAGCAGTGATTTAGGACAGGGGAGGTACGAGCAGTACTTC
CASSDLGQGRYEQYF
>TRBJ1-5|TRBV29-1|few|-
TGCAGCGTTGGCCTGGACGGAAATCAGCCCCAGCATTTT
CSVGLDGNQPQHF
>TRBJ2-7|TRBV27|medium-sized|-
TGTGCCAGCAGTTTAGGGAACTACGAGCAGTACTTC
CASSLGNYEQYF
>TRBJ2-7|TRBV4-1|once|-
TGCGCCAGCAGCCAAGGATGGGACATAAGCTACGAGCAGTACTTC
CASSQGWDISYEQYF
>TRBJ2-2|TRBV29-1|-|-
TGCAGCGTTTCCCGGGACAGGGAGCTGTTTTTT
CSVSRDRELFF
>TRBJ2-5|TRBV5-8|few|TRBD1
TGTGCCAGCAGCAGGACAGGGATAGAGACCCAGTACTTC
CASSRTGIETQYF
>TRBJ2-5|TRBV6-5|-|TRBD1
TGTGCCAGCAGTTCAAGGGGGCCGGGGGAGACCCAGTACTTC
CASSSRGPGETQYF
>TRBJ2-7|TRBV30|-|TRBD1
TGTGCCTGGAGTCCCGGGACAGGGATATACGAGCAGTACTTC
CAWSPGTGIYEQYF
>TRBJ2-1|TRBV25-1|-|TRBD2
TGTGCCAGCAGTTTTGCGGGGGGCACCAATGAGCAGTTCTTC
CASSFAGGTNEQFF
>TRBJ1-2|TRBV30|-|-
TGTGCCTGGAGTGTACAGTTGGGCTACACCTTC
CAWSVQLGYTF
>TRBJ2-3|TRBV7-2|-|TRBD2
TGTGCCAGCAGCTTAGGTGCGGGAGTGAGAGATACGCAGTATTTT
CASSLGAGVRDTQYF
>TRBJ1-6|TRBV2|few|-
TGTGCCAGCAGAACGACAGCCAATTCACCCCTCCACTTT
CASRTTANSPLHF
>TRBJ1-5|TRBV6-5|-|-
TGTGCCAGCAGCTCGATGTCGGATCAGCCCCAGCATTTT
CASSSMSDQPQHF
>TRBJ2-3|TRBV7-3|few|-
TGTGCCAGCAGCTTTGATGGGGCTAGCACAGATACGCAGTATTTT
CASSFDGASTDTQYF
>TRBJ1-5|TRBV30|few|-
TGTGCCTGGAGCGATGCAGGGTTTCAGCCCCAGCATTTT
CAWSDAGFQPQHF
>TRBJ2-6|TRBV4-3|few|-
TGCGCCAGCAGCCAAGAGCCCCGCTCTGGGGCCAACGTCCTGACTTTC
CASSQEPRSGANVLTF
>TRBJ1-2|TRBV5-1|-|-
TGCGCCAGCAGCTTGGATATGCCATGGAGCTATGGCTACACCTTC
CASSLDMPWSYGYTF
>TRBJ2-7|TRBV5-6|-|-
TGTGCCAGCAGCGGGGACATCTTCTACGAGCAGTACTTC
CASSGDIFYEQYF
>TRBJ2-7|TRBV6-5|-|-
TGTGCCAGCAGGGATCAGGGTGGTTCCTACGAGCAGTACTTC
CASRDQGGSYEQYF
>TRBJ2-2|TRBV29-1|-|-
TGCAGCGTTCCAGGGGACACCGGGGAGCTGTTTTTT
CSVPGDTGELFF
>TRBJ2-7|TRBV4-3|few|-
TGCGCCAGCAGCCAAGATGTGAGGGACTACGAGCAGTACTTC
CASSQDVRDYEQYF
>TRBJ2-7|TRBV9|-|-
TGTGCCAGCAGCGGAACGTCGACCCTAGGCGAGCAGTACTTC
CASSGTSTLGEQYF